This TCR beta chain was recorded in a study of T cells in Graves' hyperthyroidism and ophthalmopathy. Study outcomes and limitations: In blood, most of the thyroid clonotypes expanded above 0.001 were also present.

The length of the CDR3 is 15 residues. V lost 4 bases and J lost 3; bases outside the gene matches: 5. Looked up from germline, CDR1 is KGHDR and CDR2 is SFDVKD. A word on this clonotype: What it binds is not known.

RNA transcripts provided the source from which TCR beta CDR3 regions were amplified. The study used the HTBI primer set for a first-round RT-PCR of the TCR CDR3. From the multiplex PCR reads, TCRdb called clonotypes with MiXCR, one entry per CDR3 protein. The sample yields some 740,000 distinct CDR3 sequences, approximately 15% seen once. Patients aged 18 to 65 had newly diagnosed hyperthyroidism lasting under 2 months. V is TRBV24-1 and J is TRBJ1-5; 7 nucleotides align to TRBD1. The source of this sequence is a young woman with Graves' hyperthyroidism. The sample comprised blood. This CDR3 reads CATSEGGTDNQPQHF. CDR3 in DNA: TGTGCCACCAGTGAAGGTGGGACAGACAATCAGCCCCAGCATTTT.